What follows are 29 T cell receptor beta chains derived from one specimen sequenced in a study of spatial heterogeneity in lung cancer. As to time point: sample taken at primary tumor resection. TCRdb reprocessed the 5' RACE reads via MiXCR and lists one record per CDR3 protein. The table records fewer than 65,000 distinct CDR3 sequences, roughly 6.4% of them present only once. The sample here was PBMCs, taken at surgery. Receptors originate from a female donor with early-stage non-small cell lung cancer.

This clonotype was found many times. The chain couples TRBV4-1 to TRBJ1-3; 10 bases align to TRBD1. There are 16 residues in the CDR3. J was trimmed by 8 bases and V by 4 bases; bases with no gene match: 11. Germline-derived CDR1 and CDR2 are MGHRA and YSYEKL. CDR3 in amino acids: CASSPYKTGGAYTIYF. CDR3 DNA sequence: TGCGCCAGCAGCCCCTACAAGACAGGGGGCGCGTACACCATATATTTT.

CDR3 in DNA: TGTGCCAGCAGCTCCTCGGGAAGAAACTACGAGCAGTACTTC. It codes for CASSSSGRNYEQYF. V is TRBV7-3 and J is TRBJ2-7; D perhaps matches TRBD2 (5 bases). Trimming removed 4 bases at V and 3 bases at J, with 13 bases between. Germline V gives CDR1 SGHTA, CDR2 FQGTGA. The CDR3 totals 14 residues.

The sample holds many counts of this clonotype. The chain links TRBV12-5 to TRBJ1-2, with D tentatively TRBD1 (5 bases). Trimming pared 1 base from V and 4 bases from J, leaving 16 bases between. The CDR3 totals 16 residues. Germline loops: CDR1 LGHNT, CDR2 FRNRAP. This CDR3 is CASGLAPGGLGYGYTF. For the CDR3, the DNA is TGTGCTAGTGGTTTGGCTCCCGGGGGACTTGGCTATGGCTACACCTTC.

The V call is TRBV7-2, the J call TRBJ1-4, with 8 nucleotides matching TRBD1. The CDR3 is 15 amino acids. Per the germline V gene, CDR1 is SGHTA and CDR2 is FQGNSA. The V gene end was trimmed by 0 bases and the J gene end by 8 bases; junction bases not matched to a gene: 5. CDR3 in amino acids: CASSLATGAREKLFF. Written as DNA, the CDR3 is TGTGCCAGCAGCTTAGCGACAGGGGCACGCGAAAAACTGTTTTTT.

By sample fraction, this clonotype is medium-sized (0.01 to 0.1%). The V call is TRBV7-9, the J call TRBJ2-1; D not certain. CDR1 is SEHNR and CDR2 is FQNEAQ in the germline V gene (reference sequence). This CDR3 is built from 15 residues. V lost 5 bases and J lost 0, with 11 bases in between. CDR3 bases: TGTGCCAGCAGCCCCCGGCGGAGCTCCTACAATGAGCAGTTCTTC. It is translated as CASSPRRSSYNEQFF.

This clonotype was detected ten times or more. CDR3 coding DNA: TGTGCCAGTAGGGGGGTCGTGGGGAGCACAGATACGCAGTATTTT. Translated: CASRGVVGSTDTQYF. The chain couples TRBV6-5 to TRBJ2-3; D is tentatively TRBD1 or TRBD2 (6 bases each). Germline assignment: CDR1 MNHEY and CDR2 SVGAGI. CDR3 length: 15 amino acids. The ends were cut back, 9 bases at V and 0 bases at J, with 16 bases in the middle.

DNA for the CDR3: TGTGCCAGCAGTTTCTCAGGACAGGCGGAGACCCAGTACTTC. It is translated as CASSFSGQAETQYF. V gene TRBV28 combines with J gene TRBJ2-5; 7 bases align to TRBD1. Per the germline V gene, CDR1 is MDHEN and CDR2 is SYDVKM. The CDR3 loop spans 14 amino acids. V lost 3 bases to trimming and J lost 5 bases; unmatched junction nucleotides: 6.

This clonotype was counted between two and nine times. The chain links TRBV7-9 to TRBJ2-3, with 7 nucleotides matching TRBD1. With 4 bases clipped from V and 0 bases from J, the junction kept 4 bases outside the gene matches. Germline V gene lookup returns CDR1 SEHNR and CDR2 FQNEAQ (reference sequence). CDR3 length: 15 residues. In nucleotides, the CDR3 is TGTGCCAGCAGCTACAGGGGCTCTAGCACAGATACGCAGTATTTT. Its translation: CASSYRGSSTDTQYF.

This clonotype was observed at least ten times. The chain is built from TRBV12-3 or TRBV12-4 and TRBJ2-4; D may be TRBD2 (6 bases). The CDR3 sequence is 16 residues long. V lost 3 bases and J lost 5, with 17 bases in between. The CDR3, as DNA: TGTGCCAGCAGTTTTGGGGGAGGCAGGGCCCAAAACATTCAGTACTTC. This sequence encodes CASSFGGGRAQNIQYF.

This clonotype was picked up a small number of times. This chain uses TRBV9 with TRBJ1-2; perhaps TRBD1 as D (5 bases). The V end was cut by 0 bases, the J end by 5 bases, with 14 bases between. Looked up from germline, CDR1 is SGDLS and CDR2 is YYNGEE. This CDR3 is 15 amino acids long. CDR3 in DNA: TGTGCCAGCAGCGTAGAAGGGGCCAGTCGGTATGGCTACACCTTC. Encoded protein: CASSVEGASRYGYTF.

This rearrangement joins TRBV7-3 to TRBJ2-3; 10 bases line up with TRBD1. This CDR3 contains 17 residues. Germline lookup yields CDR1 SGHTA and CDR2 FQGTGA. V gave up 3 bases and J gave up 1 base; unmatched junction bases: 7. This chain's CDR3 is CASSLVRQGAGTDTQYF. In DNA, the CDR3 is TGTGCCAGCAGCTTGGTCCGACAGGGGGCTGGCACAGATACGCAGTATTTT.

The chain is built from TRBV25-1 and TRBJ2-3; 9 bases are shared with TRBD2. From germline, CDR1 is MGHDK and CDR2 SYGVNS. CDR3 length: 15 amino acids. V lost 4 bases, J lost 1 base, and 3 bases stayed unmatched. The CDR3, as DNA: TGTGCCAGCAGTGTTACTAGCGGGCGCACAGATACGCAGTATTTT. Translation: CASSVTSGRTDTQYF.

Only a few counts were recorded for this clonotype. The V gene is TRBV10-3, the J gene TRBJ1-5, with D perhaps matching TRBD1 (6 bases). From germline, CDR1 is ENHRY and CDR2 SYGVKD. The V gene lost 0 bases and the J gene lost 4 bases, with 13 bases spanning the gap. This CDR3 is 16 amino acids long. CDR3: CAISESGGAGNQPQHF. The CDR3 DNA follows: TGTGCCATCAGTGAGTCAGGGGGGGCCGGGAATCAGCCCCAGCATTTT.

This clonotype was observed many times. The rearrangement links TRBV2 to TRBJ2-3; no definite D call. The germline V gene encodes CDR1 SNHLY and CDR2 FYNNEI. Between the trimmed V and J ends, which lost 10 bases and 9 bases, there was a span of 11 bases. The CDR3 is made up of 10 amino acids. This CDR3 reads CATSTETQYF. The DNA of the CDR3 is TGTGCCACTTCGACGGAGACGCAGTATTTT. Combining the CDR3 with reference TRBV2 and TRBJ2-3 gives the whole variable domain EPEVTQTPSHQVTQMGQEVILRCVPISNHLYFYWYRQILGQKVEFLVSFYNNEISEKSEIFDDQFSVERPDGSNFTLKIRSTKLEDSAMYFCATSTETQYFGPGTRLTVL.

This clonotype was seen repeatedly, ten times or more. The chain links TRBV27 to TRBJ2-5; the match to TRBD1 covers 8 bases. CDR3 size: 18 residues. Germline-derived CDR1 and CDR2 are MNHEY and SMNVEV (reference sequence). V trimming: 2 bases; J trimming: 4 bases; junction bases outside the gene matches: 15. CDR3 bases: TGTGCCAGCAGTTTAGTCGGGCTTACAGGGGGAGGTGCAGAGACCCAGTACTTC. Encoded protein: CASSLVGLTGGGAETQYF.

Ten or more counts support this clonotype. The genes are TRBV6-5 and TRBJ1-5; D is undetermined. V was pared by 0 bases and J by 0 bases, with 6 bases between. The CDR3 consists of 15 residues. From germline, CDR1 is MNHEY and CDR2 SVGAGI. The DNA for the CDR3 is TGTGCCAGCAGTTACTCCTTACGTAGCAATCAGCCCCAGCATTTT. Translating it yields CASSYSLRSNQPQHF.

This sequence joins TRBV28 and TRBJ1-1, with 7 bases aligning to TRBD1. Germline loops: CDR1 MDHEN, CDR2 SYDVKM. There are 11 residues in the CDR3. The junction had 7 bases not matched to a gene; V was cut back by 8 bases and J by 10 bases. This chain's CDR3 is CASHSAGGAFF. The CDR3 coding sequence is TGTGCCAGCCACTCGGCAGGGGGAGCTTTCTTT.

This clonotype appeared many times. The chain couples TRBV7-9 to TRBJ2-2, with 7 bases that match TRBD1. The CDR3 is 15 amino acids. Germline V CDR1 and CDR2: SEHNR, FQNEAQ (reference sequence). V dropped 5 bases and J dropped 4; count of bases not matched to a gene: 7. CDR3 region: CASSRGQGSTGELFF. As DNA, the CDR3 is TGTGCCAGCAGCAGGGGGCAGGGAAGCACCGGGGAGCTGTTTTTT.

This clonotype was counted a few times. CDR3 sequence (DNA): TGTGCCAGCAGCTCGGGACAGCCGGGCACCGGGGAGCTGTTTTTT. Protein sequence: CASSSGQPGTGELFF. This chain links TRBV11-2 with TRBJ2-2; the match to TRBD1 covers 7 bases. The trim removed 4 bases at V and 4 bases at J, leaving 6 bases unmatched. This CDR3 is built from 15 residues. Germline V lookup: CDR1 SGHAT, CDR2 FQNNGV.

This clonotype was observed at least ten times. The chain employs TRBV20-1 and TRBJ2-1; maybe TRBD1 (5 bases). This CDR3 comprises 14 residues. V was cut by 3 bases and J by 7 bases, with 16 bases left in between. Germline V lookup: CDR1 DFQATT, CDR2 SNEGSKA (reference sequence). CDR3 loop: CSASSGYSLNEQFF. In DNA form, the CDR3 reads TGCAGTGCTAGTTCAGGGTATTCCCTAAATGAGCAGTTCTTC.

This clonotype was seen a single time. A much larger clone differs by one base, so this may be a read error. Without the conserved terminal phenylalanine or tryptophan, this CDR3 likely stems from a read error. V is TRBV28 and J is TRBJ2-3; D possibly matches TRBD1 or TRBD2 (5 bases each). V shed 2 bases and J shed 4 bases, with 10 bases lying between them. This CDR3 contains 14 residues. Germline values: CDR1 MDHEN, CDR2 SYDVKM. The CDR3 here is CASSLDRGPDTQYL. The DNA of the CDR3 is TGTGCCAGCAGTTTAGATCGGGGCCCAGATACGCAGTATTTA.

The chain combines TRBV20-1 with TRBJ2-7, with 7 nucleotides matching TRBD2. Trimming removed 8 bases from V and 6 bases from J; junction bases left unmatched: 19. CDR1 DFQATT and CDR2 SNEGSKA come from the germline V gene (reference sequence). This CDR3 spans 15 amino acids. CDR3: CSTAPPRTSASEQYF. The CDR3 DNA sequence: TGCAGTACCGCCCCGCCTAGGACTAGTGCGAGCGAGCAGTACTTC.

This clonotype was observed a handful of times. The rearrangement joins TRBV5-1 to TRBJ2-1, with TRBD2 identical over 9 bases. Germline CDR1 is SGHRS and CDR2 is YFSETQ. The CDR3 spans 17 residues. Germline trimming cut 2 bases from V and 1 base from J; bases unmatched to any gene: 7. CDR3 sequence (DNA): TGCGCCAGCAGCTTACTAGCGGGCCTAGTTTCCTACAATGAGCAGTTCTTC. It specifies CASSLLAGLVSYNEQFF.

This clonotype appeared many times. CDR3 amino acids: CSANRRVGNQPQHF. CDR3 nucleotide sequence: TGCAGTGCTAATCGCAGGGTCGGGAATCAGCCCCAGCATTTT. The gene calls are TRBV20-1 and TRBJ1-5, with D possibly being TRBD1 (5 bases). The CDR3 totals 14 residues. Germline assignment: CDR1 DFQATT and CDR2 SNEGSKA (reference sequence). V shed 4 bases and J shed 4 bases, with 14 bases lying between them.

As DNA, the CDR3 is TGTGCCAGCAGCCTTGGGGTTACGGGGGCAACTGAAGCTTTCTTT. Amino acid sequence: CASSLGVTGATEAFF. The chain couples TRBV3-1 to TRBJ1-1; perhaps TRBD1 as D (6 bases). Germline V gene lookup returns CDR1 LGHDT and CDR2 YNNKEL (reference sequence). This CDR3 comprises 15 residues. The V end was cut by 4 bases, the J end by 5 bases, with 17 bases between.

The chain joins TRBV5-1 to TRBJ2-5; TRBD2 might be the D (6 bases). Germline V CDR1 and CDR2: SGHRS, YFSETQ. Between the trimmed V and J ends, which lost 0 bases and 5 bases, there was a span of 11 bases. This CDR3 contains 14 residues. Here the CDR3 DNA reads TGCGCCAGCAGCTTGGCCGGGGGAAGGGAGACCCAGTACTTC. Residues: CASSLAGGRETQYF.

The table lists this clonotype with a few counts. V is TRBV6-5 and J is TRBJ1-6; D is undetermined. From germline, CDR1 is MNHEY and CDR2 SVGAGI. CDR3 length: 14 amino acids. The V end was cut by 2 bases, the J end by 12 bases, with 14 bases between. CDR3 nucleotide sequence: TGTGCCAGCAGTTACGCGGGAAGCGAATTACCCCTCCACTTT. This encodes CASSYAGSELPLHF.

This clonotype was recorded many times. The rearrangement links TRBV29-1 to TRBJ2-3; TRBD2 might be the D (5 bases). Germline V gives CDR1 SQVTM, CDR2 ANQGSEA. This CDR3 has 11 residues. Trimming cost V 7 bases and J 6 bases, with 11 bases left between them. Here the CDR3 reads CSATRSDTQYF. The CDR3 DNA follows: TGCAGCGCAACTAGATCCGATACGCAGTATTTT.

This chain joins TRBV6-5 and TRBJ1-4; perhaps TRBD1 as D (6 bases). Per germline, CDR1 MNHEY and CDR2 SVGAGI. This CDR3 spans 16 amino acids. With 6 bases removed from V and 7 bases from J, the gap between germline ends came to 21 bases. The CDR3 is CASRYGNRDGSEKLFF. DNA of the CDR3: TGTGCCAGCAGATACGGGAACAGGGACGGGAGTGAAAAACTGTTTTTT.